This T cell receptor beta chain was observed in a study of T cell changes during pregnancy in multiple sclerosis. Trimming cost V 3 bases and J 3 bases; bases outside gene matches: 0. The CDR3 has 14 residues. The germline V gene encodes CDR1 SGHTA and CDR2 FQGTGA. Data came from immunoSEQ multiplex PCR; TCRdb stores just in-frame clones and leaves some out. The table shows approximately 46,000 clones, with approximately 92% occurring only once. Specimen: CD8+ T cells from peripheral blood mononuclear cells, collected in the second trimester of pregnancy. V gene TRBV7-3 combines with J gene TRBJ2-1; 9 nucleotides agree with TRBD1. The TCR comes from a female donor with multiple sclerosis, enrolled in a pregnancy study. Written as DNA, the CDR3 is TGTGCCAGCAGCTTGACAGGGGGCTACAATGAGCAGTTCTTC. Protein product: CASSLTGGYNEQFF.